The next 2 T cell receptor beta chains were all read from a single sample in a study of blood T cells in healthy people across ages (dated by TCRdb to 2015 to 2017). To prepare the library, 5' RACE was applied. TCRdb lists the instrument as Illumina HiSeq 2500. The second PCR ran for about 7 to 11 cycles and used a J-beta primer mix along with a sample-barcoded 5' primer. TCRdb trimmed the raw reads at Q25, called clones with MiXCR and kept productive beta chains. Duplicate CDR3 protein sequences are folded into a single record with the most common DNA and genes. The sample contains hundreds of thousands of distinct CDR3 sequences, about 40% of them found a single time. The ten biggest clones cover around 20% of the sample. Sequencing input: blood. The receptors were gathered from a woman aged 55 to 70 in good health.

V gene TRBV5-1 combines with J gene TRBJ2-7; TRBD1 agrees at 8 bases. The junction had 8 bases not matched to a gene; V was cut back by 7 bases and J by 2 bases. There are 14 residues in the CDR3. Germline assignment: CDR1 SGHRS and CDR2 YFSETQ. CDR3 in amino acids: CASGSGGPAYEQYF. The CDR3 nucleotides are TGCGCCAGCGGATCAGGGGGCCCTGCCTACGAGCAGTACTTC.

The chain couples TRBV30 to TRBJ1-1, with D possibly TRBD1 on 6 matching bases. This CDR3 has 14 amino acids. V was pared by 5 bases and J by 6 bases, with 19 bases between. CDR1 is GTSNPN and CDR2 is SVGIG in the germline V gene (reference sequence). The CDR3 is CAWFPRGQGSEAFF. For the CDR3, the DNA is TGTGCCTGGTTCCCGCGGGGCCAGGGGTCTGAAGCTTTCTTT.